This is a list of T cell receptor beta chains from one sample in a study of T-cell memory formation after mild COVID-19. TCRdb processed the 5' RACE reads anew with MiXCR; each CDR3 protein has one entry. The data hold roughly 80,000 distinct CDR3 sequences, with 11% to 15% observed a single time. Sequenced input: PBMCs or a T cell subset sorted from them (not recorded which). These receptor sequences come from an adult woman who had mild COVID-19 (a few samples of this study predate the infection). Cell type and time point are not known. Each CDR3 is given without its conserved first and last residue. Fields, in order: CDR3 length, clone size, V gene, J gene, CDR3 protein. Size values are once, few and many counts, or a class for expanded clones, and some rows have none.

13	few	TRBV27	TRBJ2-1	ASSYRDRAYNEQF
13	few	TRBV11-2	TRBJ2-1	ASSFGVTSRDEQF
11	many	TRBV28	TRBJ2-5	ASSSGQQETQY
10	many	TRBV7-9	TRBJ2-1	ASSLGSNEQF
13	NA	TRBV12-3/TRBV12-4	TRBJ1-4	ASSFNFGVDEKLF
14	few	TRBV7-6	TRBJ2-3	ASSSTRGLLTDTQY
13	many	TRBV20-1	TRBJ1-5	SAREYTGFNQPQH
15	few	TRBV5-4	TRBJ2-3	ASSLRLAGTSGDTQY
14	NA	TRBV29-1	TRBJ2-3	RVSGPISFSTDTQY
11	few	TRBV7-9	TRBJ1-2	ASSPPAGDGYT
18	NA	TRBV9	TRBJ1-2	ASSVGWGYGDYLSDYGYT
10	NA	TRBV4-3	TRBJ2-7	ASSQEGYEQY
10	many	TRBV18	TRBJ2-7	ASSPSDSEQY
13	many	TRBV5-1	TRBJ2-1	ASSLEGYGVDEQF
14	NA	TRBV7-8	TRBJ2-5	ASSLVGTSGEETQY
14	NA	TRBV5-8	TRBJ2-1	ASREGTSGRLNEQF
13	few	TRBV19	TRBJ2-1	ASSARGGSYNEQF
14	NA	TRBV12-3/TRBV12-4	TRBJ2-3	ASSFILAGATDTQY
16	NA	TRBV4-3	TRBJ2-3	ASSHGTSGISSTDTQY
11	few	TRBV24-1	TRBJ1-3	ATSDRSGNTIY
14	NA	TRBV6-5	TRBJ2-7	ASSYGSKREPYEQY
14	few	TRBV4-3	TRBJ2-5	ASSQDVGRVKETQY
13	NA	TRBV20-1	TRBJ2-7	SALIRTGIIYEQY
14	few	TRBV4-1	TRBJ2-7	ASSHPERGMTYEQY
12	NA	TRBV10-3	TRBJ1-1	AISGTDMNTEAF
12	few	TRBV6-1	TRBJ2-7	ATQLHRESYEQY
12	few	TRBV13	TRBJ2-3	ASSPASFADTQY
14	few	TRBV7-9	TRBJ2-7	ASSFSSYTVSYEQY